A single sample gave rise to the 13 T cell receptor beta chains below, sequenced in a study of somatic mutations in cytotoxic T cells in rheumatoid arthritis. Profiling relied on immunoSEQ multiplex PCR, and the TCRdb table lists in-frame clones only, not all of them. The sample shows 20,000 or so clones, around 79% of them seen only once. The sequencing input was CD8+ T cells sorted from blood. Source of these receptors: an adult with rheumatoid arthritis.

The chain couples TRBV4-1 to TRBJ2-3; D may be TRBD2 (7 bases). The germline CDR1 and CDR2 sequences are MGHRA and YSYEKL. Trimming cost V 0 bases and J 6 bases, with 19 bases left between them. The CDR3 totals 17 residues. CDR3 in amino acids: CASSQEKGGWGGDTQYF. DNA for the CDR3: TGCGCCAGCAGCCAAGAAAAGGGGGGATGGGGAGGGGATACGCAGTATTTT.

Here the CDR3 DNA reads TGTGCCAGAAGCCGAAACCGGGCTCCCTTTCTTAGATACGAGCAGTACTTC. This sequence encodes CARSRNRAPFLRYEQYF. This chain uses TRBV5-3 with TRBJ2-5; no firm D call. The J call may be mistaken, given a closer DNA end match to TRBJ2-7. TRBV5-3 is designated an ORF whose function remains uncertain. This CDR3 is 17 amino acids long.

The chain links TRBV7-7 to TRBJ2-6; no definite D call. The germline V and J ends were trimmed by 5 bases and 5 bases, with 19 bases remaining between them. CDR1 is SSHAT, CDR2 FNYEAQ, per germline (reference sequence). The CDR3 length is 17 residues. The CDR3 region has the DNA TGTGCCAGCAGCAGCAGTAGTCCACAAAGTCGGGCCAACGTCCTGACTTTC. It is translated as CASSSSSPQSRANVLTF.

This clone was picked up a small number of times. The rearrangement uses TRBV4-1 and TRBJ2-1; D may be TRBD2 (5 bases). Germline-derived CDR1 and CDR2 are MGHRA and YSYEKL. The ends were cut back, 3 bases at V and 10 bases at J, with 10 bases in the middle. The CDR3 has 12 amino acids. Here the CDR3 DNA reads TGCGCCAGCAGCCATCTACTAGGGGAGCAGTTCTTC. Its protein product is CASSHLLGEQFF.

This chain links TRBV30 with TRBJ2-7; 14 nucleotides align to TRBD2. CDR3 length equals 15 residues. With V trimmed by 2 bases and J by 2 bases, 2 bases remained unmatched. Germline CDR1 GTSNPN, CDR2 SVGIG (reference sequence). CDR3 protein: CAWSPGLAGAYEQYF. In DNA, the CDR3 is TGTGCCTGGAGTCCGGGACTAGCGGGAGCCTACGAGCAGTACTTC. The full variable domain, with the rest looked up from reference TRBV30 and TRBJ2-7, is SQTIHQWPATLVQPVGSPLSLECTVEGTSNPNLYWYRQAAGRGLQLLFYSVGIGQISSEVPQNLSASRPQDRQFILSSKKLLLSDSGFYLCAWSPGLAGAYEQYFGPGTRLTVT.

This chain uses TRBV6-5 with TRBJ1-5; the D gene is possibly TRBD1 (5 bases). The V and J ends lost 0 bases and 5 bases respectively, with 11 bases between them. The CDR3 totals 15 residues. The germline gives CDR1 MNHEY, CDR2 SVGAGI. The CDR3 is CASSYSTGVDQPQHF. DNA for the CDR3: TGTGCCAGCAGTTACTCGACGGGGGTAGATCAGCCCCAGCATTTT.

This clone was recorded only once. The chain uses TRBV27 and TRBJ1-1, with a possible D match to TRBD1 (5 bases). V shed 5 bases and J shed 0 bases, with 13 bases lying between them. Germline values: CDR1 MNHEY, CDR2 SMNVEV (reference sequence). CDR3 length: 15 amino acids. For the CDR3, the DNA is TGTGCCAGCAGTACCCGGGGGGGTATGAACACTGAAGCTTTCTTT. The encoded protein is CASSTRGGMNTEAFF.

The J gene is TRBJ2-7, the V gene TRBV19; D call uncertain. Trimming cost V 2 bases and J 3 bases, with 11 bases left between them. Germline CDR1 is LNHDA and CDR2 is SQIVND (reference sequence). The CDR3 covers 14 residues. The CDR3 loop reads CASSISGPSYEQYF. The CDR3 DNA sequence: TGTGCCAGTAGTATATCGGGCCCTAGCTACGAGCAGTACTTC.

The chain uses TRBV6-6 and TRBJ2-4; D gene uncertain. From germline, CDR1 is MNHNY and CDR2 SVGAGI (reference sequence). This CDR3 is 15 amino acids long. Deletions cut 4 bases from V and 0 bases from J, with 10 bases between. CDR3 bases: TGTGCCAGCAGTTCAACACGACTAGCCAAAAACATTCAGTACTTC. Encoded protein: CASSSTRLAKNIQYF.

J is TRBJ2-5 and V is TRBV4-1; D gene unclear. The end of the DNA fits TRBJ2-7 better, so the J call may be wrong. This CDR3 has 15 residues. The germline V gene encodes CDR1 MGHRA and CDR2 YSYEKL. CDR3 coding DNA: TGCGCCAGCAGCCAAGATACACTGGAGATCTACGAGCAGTACTTC. It codes for CASSQDTLEIYEQYF.

V is TRBV6-5 and J is TRBJ2-3; D ambiguous. The CDR3 is made up of 14 amino acids. Germline V gives CDR1 MNHEY, CDR2 SVGAGI. The germline V and J ends were trimmed by 4 bases and 7 bases, with 15 bases remaining between them. CDR3 bases: TGTGCCAGCAGTTCTACTGGACCCGTGAATACGCAGTATTTT. Its translation is CASSSTGPVNTQYF.

The chain combines TRBV7-2 with TRBJ2-7; the D gene is possibly TRBD1 (6 bases). V shed 2 bases and J shed 3 bases, with 14 bases lying between them. Germline V lookup: CDR1 SGHTA, CDR2 FQGNSA. The CDR3 extends over 15 amino acids. This CDR3 reads CASSLYRVMGYEQYF. CDR3 DNA sequence: TGTGCCAGCAGCTTATACAGGGTAATGGGCTACGAGCAGTACTTC.

This clone came up once. This sequence joins TRBV7-9 and TRBJ2-1, with 9 bases matching TRBD2. The CDR3 is 17 residues long. The germline gives CDR1 SEHNR, CDR2 FQNEAQ (reference sequence). After removal of 0 bases from V and 2 bases from J, the junction contained 5 bases not matched to a gene. CDR3 DNA sequence: TGTGCCAGCAGCTTAGCGGGCGGGGGGGCCGCCTACAATGAGCAGTTCTTC. Residues: CASSLAGGGAAYNEQFF.